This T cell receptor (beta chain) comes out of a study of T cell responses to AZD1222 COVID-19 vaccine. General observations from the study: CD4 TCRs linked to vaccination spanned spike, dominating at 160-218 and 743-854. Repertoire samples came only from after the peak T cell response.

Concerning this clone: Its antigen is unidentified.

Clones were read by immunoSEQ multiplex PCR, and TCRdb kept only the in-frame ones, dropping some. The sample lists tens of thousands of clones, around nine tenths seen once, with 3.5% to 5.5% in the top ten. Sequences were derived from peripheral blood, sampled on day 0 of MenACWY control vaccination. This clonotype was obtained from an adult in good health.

CDR3 sequence (DNA): TGTGCCAGCAGCTTCCTAGGAGTCGAGCAGTACTTC. It specifies CASSFLGVEQYF. The J gene is TRBJ2-7, the V gene TRBV7-6; D unclear. The CDR3 is 12 amino acids. The germline V gene has CDR1 SGHVS and CDR2 FNYEAQ. V shed 3 bases and J shed 6 bases, with 9 bases lying between them.